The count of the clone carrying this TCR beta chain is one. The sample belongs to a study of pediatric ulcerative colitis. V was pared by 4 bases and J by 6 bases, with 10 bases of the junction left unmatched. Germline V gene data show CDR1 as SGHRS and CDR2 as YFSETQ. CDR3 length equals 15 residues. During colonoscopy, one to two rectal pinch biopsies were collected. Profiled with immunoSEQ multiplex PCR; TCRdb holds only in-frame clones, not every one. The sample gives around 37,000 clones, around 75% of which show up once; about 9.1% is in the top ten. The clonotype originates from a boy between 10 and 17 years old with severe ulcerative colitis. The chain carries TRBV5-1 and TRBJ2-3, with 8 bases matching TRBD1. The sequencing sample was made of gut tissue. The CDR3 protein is CASSPTGQVPDTQYF. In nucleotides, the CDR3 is TGCGCCAGCAGCCCCACGGGACAGGTGCCCGATACGCAGTATTTT.